This TCR beta chain emerged from a study of cytomegalovirus exposure and HLA in healthy donors. Background on the study: The 120 validation repertoires, a later analysis reported, used the same platform as the 666 first-cohort repertoires. General study points: The tendency of first-cohort TCR clusters to co-occur in the 120 or so validation repertoires was identified by a subsequent analysis. Cytomegalovirus association was assigned to approximately 180 TCR beta chains.

From germline, CDR1 is SGHRS and CDR2 YFSETQ. With 4 bases clipped from V and 5 bases from J, the junction kept 4 bases outside the gene matches. The CDR3 extends over 14 amino acids. Produced via immunoSEQ multiplex PCR; TCRdb's table is partial and in-frame only. The sample gives about 150,000 clones, roughly 91% of which show up once; around 3.4% is in the top ten. The donors were part of the roughly 120-subject validation cohort, which stood apart from the roughly 680-subject first cohort. This clone was recorded once. Its antigen is not known. The chain employs TRBV5-1 and TRBJ2-2; 8 bases map to TRBD1. Sequencing was done on a sample of PBMCs. The TCR originated in a young woman in good health and CMV-seropositive. The CDR3 reads CASSETGVTGELFF. CDR3 in DNA: TGCGCCAGCAGCGAGACAGGGGTTACCGGGGAGCTGTTTTTT.